This TCR beta chain was sequenced in a study of T-cell memory formation after mild COVID-19. Study overall: Among the donors, TCR clusters were largely specific to each donor.

Note on this clonotype: What it recognizes is unknown.

Germline-derived CDR1 and CDR2 are SGHNT and YYREEE (reference sequence). The CDR3 is made up of 15 amino acids. V was cut by 3 bases and J by 5 bases, with 17 bases left in between. The 5'RACE method, run with constant-segment primers, produced TCR alpha and TCR beta cDNA libraries (carrying sample barcodes and UMIs). TCRdb re-derived calls from the 5' RACE reads in MiXCR, one entry per CDR3 protein. Among roughly 280,000 distinct CDR3 sequences listed, roughly 8% were seen once. General study points: Later expanders leaned CD4+, whereas day 15 to 85 contracting clones were balanced CD4/CD8. Pre-infection memory carried some responding clones, suggesting that cross-reactive memory joined.

Sample: PBMCs or a T cell subset sorted from them (not recorded which). The chain employs TRBV5-4 and TRBJ2-5; perhaps TRBD1 as D (5 bases). The receptor comes from a man aged 18 to 30 who had mild COVID-19 (a few samples of this study predate the infection). Cell type and time point are not known. The CDR3 reads CASSSPMKGSETQYF. The CDR3 nucleotides read TGTGCCAGCAGCTCTCCTATGAAGGGGTCGGAGACCCAGTACTTC.